These 24 T cell receptor beta chains were sequenced from one sample in a study of CD8 T cells in Susac syndrome. RNA totalling about 0.45 to 1 ug underwent reverse transcription with random hexamers. One entry per CDR3 protein, called by TCRdb with MiXCR from the immunoSEQ multiplex PCR reads. The sample lists approximately 22,000 distinct CDR3 sequences, 85% to 95% seen once, with 0.27% in the top ten. The specimen sequenced was CD8+ T cells from PBMCs. These receptors were taken from a human donor in good health.

The chain combines TRBV28 with TRBJ2-1; D gene uncertain. The CDR3 runs 11 residues. The germline V gene encodes CDR1 MDHEN and CDR2 SYDVKM. The V end lost 4 bases, the J end lost 6 bases, and 4 bases lay between the germline ends. The CDR3, as DNA: TGTGCCAGCAGTTCGGGCAATGAGCAGTTCTTC. It encodes CASSSGNEQFF.

The rearrangement uses TRBV6-2 or TRBV6-3 and TRBJ1-1; 10 bases agree with TRBD1. Trimming removed 6 bases from V and 1 base from J; junction bases left unmatched: 8. Germline CDR1 MNHEY, CDR2 SVGEGT. This CDR3 is built from 16 residues. CDR3 amino acids: CASRPDRGLSNTEAFF. CDR3 sequence (DNA): TGTGCCAGCAGGCCCGACAGGGGGCTATCGAACACTGAAGCTTTCTTT.

The J gene is TRBJ1-2, the V gene TRBV12-3 or TRBV12-4; no clear D gene. V lost 7 bases to trimming and J lost 3 bases, with 15 bases between them. This CDR3 spans 14 amino acids. The CDR3 here is CASTPAGGYYGYTF. The CDR3 DNA reads TGTGCCAGCACCCCCGCGGGAGGATACTATGGCTACACCTTC.

The rearrangement uses TRBV28 and TRBJ1-1; unclear D gene. Germline V gene data show CDR1 as MDHEN and CDR2 as SYDVKM. The CDR3 is made up of 14 amino acids. With 3 bases removed from V and 5 bases from J, the gap between germline ends came to 13 bases. Written as DNA, the CDR3 is TGTGCCAGCAGTTTGGGAGGCTTTAGGACTGAAGCTTTCTTT. Translating it yields CASSLGGFRTEAFF.

The chain joins TRBV7-2 to TRBJ1-5; TRBD1 aligns across 9 bases. Germline V CDR1 and CDR2: SGHTA, FQGNSA. This CDR3 comprises 18 residues. The junction had 17 bases not matched to a gene; V was cut back by 5 bases and J by 6 bases. Here the CDR3 reads CASSPLAQGAFGSQPQHF. In DNA form, the CDR3 reads TGTGCCAGCAGCCCCCTTGCACAGGGGGCTTTTGGCAGTCAGCCCCAGCATTTT.

The chain links TRBV5-4 to TRBJ1-2, with 11 positions matching TRBD1. The CDR3 consists of 14 residues. The ends lost 3 bases at V and 6 bases at J; junction bases unmatched: 4. The germline V gene has CDR1 SGHNT and CDR2 YYREEE (reference sequence). The CDR3 DNA reads TGTGCCAGCAGCTCCGGACAGGGGGCAAATGGCTACACCTTC. Translated, it gives CASSSGQGANGYTF.

The rearrangement uses TRBV20-1 and TRBJ1-3; D is possibly TRBD1 (5 bases). Germline loops: CDR1 DFQATT, CDR2 SNEGSKA (reference sequence). The length of the CDR3 is 21 residues. V was shortened by 3 bases and J by 0 bases, with 30 bases between the two germline ends. This CDR3 reads CSASAYVRDPGHGSSGNTIYF. CDR3 in DNA: TGCAGTGCTAGCGCCTACGTCCGGGACCCAGGTCATGGGAGCTCTGGAAACACCATATATTTT.

The chain carries TRBV12-3 or TRBV12-4 and TRBJ2-3; TRBD2 matches at 8 bases. J gave up 9 bases and V 2 bases, and 1 base lay outside the gene matches. The CDR3 extends over 12 amino acids. For the CDR3, the DNA is TGTGCCAGCAGTTTATCGGGGGGGACGCAGTATTTT. Translating it yields CASSLSGGTQYF.

V gene TRBV2 combines with J gene TRBJ2-1; D gene unclear. The CDR3 extends over 13 amino acids. Between the trimmed V and J ends, which lost 8 bases and 8 bases, there was a span of 16 bases. Looked up from germline, CDR1 is SNHLY and CDR2 is FYNNEI. The CDR3 DNA sequence: TGTGCCAGCTTCCGGGCTAACTTCGATGAGCAGTTCTTC. The encoded protein is CASFRANFDEQFF.

V is TRBV7-9 and J is TRBJ1-5; TRBD1 aligns across 7 bases. The length of the CDR3 is 16 residues. J was trimmed by 0 bases and V by 5 bases; bases with no gene match: 7. Germline CDR1 is SEHNR and CDR2 is FQNEAQ (reference sequence). The CDR3 bases are TGTGCCAGCAGCGGGGACAGAAATAATAGCAATCAGCCCCAGCATTTT. Protein product: CASSGDRNNSNQPQHF.

V gene TRBV27 combines with J gene TRBJ2-1; D might be TRBD1 or TRBD2, each matching 5 bases. The CDR3 loop spans 13 amino acids. V gave up 2 bases and J gave up 9 bases, with 11 bases separating them. Germline V gene lookup returns CDR1 MNHEY and CDR2 SMNVEV (reference sequence). The CDR3 reads CASSLGKGTEQFF. CDR3 DNA: TGTGCCAGCAGTTTAGGGAAGGGGACTGAGCAGTTCTTC.

The chain links TRBV27 to TRBJ1-2, with D tentatively TRBD1 (6 bases). The CDR3 sequence is 12 residues long. The V gene lost 9 bases and the J gene lost 7 bases, with 15 bases spanning the gap. Germline-derived CDR1 and CDR2 are MNHEY and SMNVEV (reference sequence). CDR3 bases: TGTGCCAGTGGTTCAGGGGCGCGTGGCTACACCTTC. Protein sequence: CASGSGARGYTF.

The CDR3 loop reads CASSSNPLLGYTF. The CDR3, as DNA: TGTGCCAGCAGTTCCAACCCCCTACTAGGCTACACCTTC. V is TRBV27 and J is TRBJ1-2, with unresolved D. V lost 4 bases and J lost 8, with 14 bases in between. Germline CDR1 reads MNHEY; CDR2 reads SMNVEV (reference sequence). This CDR3 has 13 residues.

V gene TRBV29-1 combines with J gene TRBJ1-2; the D gene is possibly TRBD1 (5 bases). Germline V gene data show CDR1 as SQVTM and CDR2 as ANQGSEA. The CDR3 loop spans 14 amino acids. V was clipped by 3 bases and J by 4 bases, with 15 bases between them. The DNA of the CDR3 is TGCAGCGTTGACGCGGGACGCTGGGGCTATGGCTACACCTTC. It specifies CSVDAGRWGYGYTF.

This sequence joins TRBV6-5 and TRBJ2-7, with a weak D call TRBD1 (5 bases). The germline gives CDR1 MNHEY, CDR2 SVGAGI. This CDR3 has 13 amino acids. V was clipped by 5 bases and J by 4 bases, with 12 bases between them. The CDR3 protein is CASSPSPGYEQYF. The CDR3 region has the DNA TGTGCCAGCAGTCCCTCCCCAGGGTACGAGCAGTACTTC.

The chain carries TRBV19 and TRBJ2-7; D is perhaps TRBD1 (6 bases). The germline CDR1 and CDR2 sequences are LNHDA and SQIVND (reference sequence). The CDR3 contains 15 residues. Deletions cut 5 bases from V and 7 bases from J, with 21 bases between. CDR3 DNA sequence: TGTGCCAGTAGTGCACAGGGAAGAGAGTCTAGTGAGCAGTACTTC. Translating it yields CASSAQGRESSEQYF.

The chain couples TRBV20-1 to TRBJ2-2; TRBD2 is a possible D gene (7 bases). Germline CDR1 is DFQATT and CDR2 is SNEGSKA (reference sequence). Trimming cost V 0 bases and J 4 bases, with 18 bases left between them. The CDR3 totals 17 residues. Here the CDR3 DNA reads TGCAGTGCTAGAGATCTTGGAGGGGGGGCCGGCACCGGGGAGCTGTTTTTT. This codes for CSARDLGGGAGTGELFF.

The table lists this clonotype with a count of one. The chain is built from TRBV6-1 and TRBJ1-5; a possible D gene is TRBD1 (5 bases). The germline V gene encodes CDR1 MNHNS and CDR2 SASEGT. The V gene lost 7 bases and the J gene lost 9 bases, with 22 bases spanning the gap. The CDR3 is made up of 15 amino acids. The CDR3 sequence is CASTSRDLERAPQHF. CDR3 DNA sequence: TGTGCCAGCACCAGCCGGGACCTAGAAAGGGCGCCCCAGCATTTT.

This chain connects TRBV12-5 to TRBJ1-5; D not certain. The CDR3 loop spans 13 amino acids. Germline lookup yields CDR1 LGHNT and CDR2 FRNRAP. The ends were cut back, 1 base at V and 7 bases at J, with 8 bases in the middle. The CDR3 DNA reads TGTGCTAGTGGTTTGGCCCCCCCACAGCCCCAGCATTTT. Translation gives CASGLAPPQPQHF. Supplemented by reference TRBV12-5 and TRBJ1-5, the full variable domain reads DARVTQTPRHKVTEMGQEVTMRCQPILGHNTVFWYRQTMMQGLELLAYFRNRAPLDDSGMPKDRFSAEMPDATLATLKIQPSEPRDSAVYFCASGLAPPQPQHFGDGTRLSIL.

The rearrangement uses TRBV12-5 and TRBJ2-3, with TRBD1 matching over 7 bases. This CDR3 contains 14 residues. The germline CDR1 and CDR2 sequences are LGHNT and FRNRAP. The trim removed 5 bases at V and 3 bases at J, leaving 5 bases unmatched. The CDR3 DNA follows: TGTGCTAGTGGTCTCGGACAGGCAACAGATACGCAGTATTTT. This sequence encodes CASGLGQATDTQYF.

The rearrangement joins TRBV4-3 to TRBJ2-3; 12 nucleotides match TRBD2. The CDR3 spans 18 residues. V lost 0 bases to trimming and J lost 0 bases; unmatched junction nucleotides: 4. Per germline, CDR1 LGHNA and CDR2 YSLEER. CDR3 protein: CASSQDGTSGYSTDTQYF. For the CDR3, the DNA is TGCGCCAGCAGCCAAGATGGGACTAGCGGGTATAGCACAGATACGCAGTATTTT.

This clonotype appeared once. The rearrangement links TRBV12-5 to TRBJ2-1, with D possibly matching TRBD1 (5 bases). Trimming left V 6 bases short and J 9 bases short, with 12 bases between. The CDR3 covers 12 residues. Germline values: CDR1 LGHNT, CDR2 FRNRAP. This chain's CDR3 is CASGWGLLEQFF. CDR3 nucleotides: TGTGCTAGTGGATGGGGCCTCCTTGAGCAGTTCTTC.

This clonotype was observed once. The chain carries TRBV2 and TRBJ2-2; TRBD1 matches at 9 bases. Germline loops: CDR1 SNHLY, CDR2 FYNNEI. This CDR3 is built from 16 residues. Trimming took 7 bases from V and 3 from J; bases not matched to a gene: 9. Here the CDR3 reads CASKGRTGEDTGELFF. In DNA form, the CDR3 reads TGTGCCAGCAAAGGGAGGACAGGGGAGGACACCGGGGAGCTGTTTTTT.

V is TRBV7-6 and J is TRBJ2-7; D ambiguous. Germline CDR1 is SGHVS and CDR2 is FNYEAQ. Trimming shortened V by 1 base and J by 2 bases, and 21 bases separated the two germline ends. This CDR3 region has 18 residues. DNA for the CDR3: TGTGCCAGCAGCTTAGTTTCCCAAGGTAGACCTAGACCCTACGAGCAGTACTTC. It codes for CASSLVSQGRPRPYEQYF.